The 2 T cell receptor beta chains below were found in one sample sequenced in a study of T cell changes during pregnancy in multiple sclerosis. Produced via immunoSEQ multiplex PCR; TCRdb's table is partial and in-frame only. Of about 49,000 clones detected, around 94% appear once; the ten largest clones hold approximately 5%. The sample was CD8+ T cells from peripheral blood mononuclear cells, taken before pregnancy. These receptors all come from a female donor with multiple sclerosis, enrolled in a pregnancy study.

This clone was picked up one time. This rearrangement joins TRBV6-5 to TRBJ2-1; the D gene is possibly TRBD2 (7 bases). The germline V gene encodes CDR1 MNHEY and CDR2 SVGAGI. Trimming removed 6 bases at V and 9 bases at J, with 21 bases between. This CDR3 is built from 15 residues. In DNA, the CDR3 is TGTGCCAGCAGCCTGAGTGTATCGGGGGGCGGTGAGCAGTTCTTC. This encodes CASSLSVSGGGEQFF.

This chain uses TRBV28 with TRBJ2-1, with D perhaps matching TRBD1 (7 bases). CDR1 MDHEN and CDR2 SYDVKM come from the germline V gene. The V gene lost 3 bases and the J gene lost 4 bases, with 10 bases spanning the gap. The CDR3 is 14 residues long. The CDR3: CASSFRGTYNEQFF. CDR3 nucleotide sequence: TGTGCCAGCAGTTTCAGGGGGACTTACAATGAGCAGTTCTTC.